These T cell receptor beta chains were read from a single sample in a study of T-cell memory formation after mild COVID-19. Via MiXCR, TCRdb re-called the 5' RACE reads, giving one row per CDR3 protein. The sample includes about 560,000 distinct CDR3 sequences, roughly 21% of them seen just once. Sequenced material: PBMCs or a T cell subset sorted from them (not recorded which). These receptor sequences come from an adult woman who had mild COVID-19 (a few samples of this study predate the infection). Cell type and time point are not known. Each CDR3 is given with its conserved first and last residue. D genes are given only for firm matches. Size is stated for part of the rows, as once, few or many counts, or as a class when the clone is expanded.

TRBV7-9	NA	NA	TRBJ2-1	TGTGCCAGCAGCCCCCCCGGTTTAGCGATCTACAATGAGCAGTTCTTC	CASSPPGLAIYNEQFF
TRBV12-3/TRBV12-4	few	NA	TRBJ2-1	TGTGCCAGCACCTTAGTAGGGTCCTACAATGAGCAGTTCTTC	CASTLVGSYNEQFF
TRBV5-1	NA	TRBD2	TRBJ2-1	TGCGCCAGCAGCTTGGCCCTGGTAGCGGGAGGGGCGGATGAGCAGTTCTTC	CASSLALVAGGADEQFF
TRBV28	few	NA	TRBJ1-1	TGTGCCAGCAGCGAGACAGCTACAGTGAACACTGAAGCTTTCTTT	CASSETATVNTEAFF
TRBV7-2	many	NA	TRBJ2-7	TGTGCCAGCAGCTTAGCGGCGGGGCCGCCCTCCTACGAGCAGTACTTC	CASSLAAGPPSYEQYF
TRBV24-1	once	NA	TRBJ2-6	TGTGCCACCAGCAAAGGGTCTGGGGCCAACGTCCTGACTTTC	CATSKGSGANVLTF
TRBV9	NA	TRBD1	TRBJ1-3	TGTGCCAGCAGCACAACGACAGGGGGCTTAGACACCATATATTTT	CASSTTTGGLDTIYF
TRBV9	NA	NA	TRBJ2-5	TGTGCCAGCGGGGAACAAGAGACCCAGTACTTC	CASGEQETQYF
TRBV19	NA	TRBD2	TRBJ2-3	TGTGCCAGTAGTATTGGTCGATTAGCGGGAGCCCCAGATACGAAGTATTTT	CASSIGRLAGAPDTKYF
TRBV5-4	NA	NA	TRBJ1-6	TGTGCCAGCAGCTTGAGGACAGAGAATTCACCCCTCCACTTT	CASSLRTENSPLHF
TRBV30	NA	NA	TRBJ2-1	TGTGCCTGGGGTCCCGGGTCCAATGAGCAGTTCTTC	CAWGPGSNEQFF
TRBV5-1	few	TRBD1	TRBJ2-2	TGCGCCAGCAGCTTGGGGGACAGAGGCGCGTCGGGACCCGGGGAGCTGTTTTTT	CASSLGDRGASGPGELFF
TRBV9	few	NA	TRBJ2-7	TGTGCCAGCAGCCCGAAGGGGATCTCCTACGAGCAGTACTTC	CASSPKGISYEQYF
TRBV14	NA	NA	TRBJ2-3	TGTGCCAGCAGCCAAATCGTCGACACAGATACGCAGTATTTT	CASSQIVDTDTQYF
TRBV7-2	once	NA	TRBJ2-2	TGTGCCAGCAGCTTACGGGGTGTTAGCGCCGGGGAGCTGTTTTTT	CASSLRGVSAGELFF
TRBV6-2/TRBV6-3	few	NA	TRBJ2-5	TGTGCCAGCAGCCCCGACTTTAAGAGGACAGAGACCCAGTACTTC	CASSPDFKRTETQYF
TRBV3-1	few	TRBD2	TRBJ2-1	TGTGCCAGCAGCCAAGATCTTTACCCGACTAGCGGGGGGACCTCCGGTGAGCAGTTCTTC	CASSQDLYPTSGGTSGEQFF
TRBV7-8	NA	NA	TRBJ1-5	TGTGCCAGCAGCTCCCGAGGGACCTTAAATCAGCCCCAGCATTTT	CASSSRGTLNQPQHF
TRBV3-1	few	NA	TRBJ1-6	TGTGCCAGCAGCGAGGAGGGGAACCTCCTCGGCTCACCCCTCCACTTT	CASSEEGNLLGSPLHF
TRBV24-1	few	TRBD2	TRBJ2-1	TGTGCCACCAGCGAGCCAGCTAGCGGGATGAGGGAGCAGTTCTTC	CATSEPASGMREQFF